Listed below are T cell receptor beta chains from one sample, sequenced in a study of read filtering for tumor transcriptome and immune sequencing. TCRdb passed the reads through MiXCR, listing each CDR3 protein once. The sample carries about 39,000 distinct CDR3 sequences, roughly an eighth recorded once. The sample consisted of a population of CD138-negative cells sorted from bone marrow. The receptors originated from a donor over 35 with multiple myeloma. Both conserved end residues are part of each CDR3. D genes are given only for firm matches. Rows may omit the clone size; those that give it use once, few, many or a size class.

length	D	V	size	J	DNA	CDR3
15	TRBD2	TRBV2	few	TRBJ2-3	TGTGCCAGCAGGGCAGCGGGAGACCCCACAGATACGCAGTATTTT	CASRAAGDPTDTQYF
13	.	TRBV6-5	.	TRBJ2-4	TGTGCCAGCAGTTATAACTTGATGAACATTCAGTACTTC	CASSYNLMNIQYF
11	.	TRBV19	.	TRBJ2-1	TGTGCCAGTAGGTGGTCACATGAGCAGTTCTTC	CASRWSHEQFF
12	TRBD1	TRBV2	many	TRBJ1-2	TGTGCCAGCAGGCGGGACAGCTATGGCTACACCTTC	CASRRDSYGYTF
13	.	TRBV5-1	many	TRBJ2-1	TGCGCCAGCAGCTTGGCCGGGAGTGGGGAGCAGTTCTTC	CASSLAGSGEQFF
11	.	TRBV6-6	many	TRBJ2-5	TGTGCCAGCACACACCAAGAGACCCAGTACTTC	CASTHQETQYF
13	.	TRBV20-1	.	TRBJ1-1	TGCCGTGCTAAGGGGAAAGTGAACACTGAAGCTCTCTTT	CRAKGKVNTEALF
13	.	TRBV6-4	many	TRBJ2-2	TGTGCCAGCAGTGAATTGGGCACCGGGGAGCTGTTTTTT	CASSELGTGELFF
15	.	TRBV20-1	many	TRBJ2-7	TGCAGTGCTAGAGTGTTGGGGGGACCTACCTACGAGCAGTACTTC	CSARVLGGPTYEQYF
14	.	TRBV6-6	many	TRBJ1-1	TGTGCCAGCAGTTACTCGAACCTGAGGGCTGAAGCTTTCTTT	CASSYSNLRAEAFF
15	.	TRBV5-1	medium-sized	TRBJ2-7	TGCGCCAGCAGCTTGAGTTTGGGCAGTGGCTACGAGCAGTACTTC	CASSLSLGSGYEQYF
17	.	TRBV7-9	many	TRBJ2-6	TGTGCCAGCAGCTTAGCAGGCCAGTCTCTGGGGGCCAACGTCCTGACTTTC	CASSLAGQSLGANVLTF
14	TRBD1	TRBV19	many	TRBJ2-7	TGTGCCAGTAGTCCCGGGACAGCTCCCTACGAGCAGTACTTC	CASSPGTAPYEQYF
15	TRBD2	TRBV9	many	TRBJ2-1	TGTGCCAGCAGCCCTCAGCGGGGGGGGCTGGGGGAGCAGTTCTTC	CASSPQRGGLGEQFF
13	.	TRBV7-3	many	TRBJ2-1	TGTGCCAGCAGCCCCGCCAGTTACAATGAGCAGTTCTTC	CASSPASYNEQFF
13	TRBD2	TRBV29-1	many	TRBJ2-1	TGCAGCGGGGGAGCGGGACCCGACAATGAGCAGTCCTTC	CSGGAGPDNEQSF
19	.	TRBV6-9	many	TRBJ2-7	TGTGCCAGCAGTTATAGGGCAATATCGAGGGGCCCGACGGCCCACGAGCAGTACTTC	CASSYRAISRGPTAHEQYF
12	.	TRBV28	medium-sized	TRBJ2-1	TGTGCCAGCAGTACATCCTTAGGTTTGCCGTTCTTC	CASSTSLGLPFF
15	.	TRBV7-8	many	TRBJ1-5	TGTGCCAGCAGCCGATTGCAGGGAGCGGGCCAGCCCCAGCATTTT	CASSRLQGAGQPQHF
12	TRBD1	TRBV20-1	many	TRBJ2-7	TGCAGTGCCTGGACAGGCTCCTACGAGCAGTACTTC	CSAWTGSYEQYF
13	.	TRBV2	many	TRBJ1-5	TGTGCCAGCAGCGCAGGGAGCAATCAGCCCCAGCATTTT	CASSAGSNQPQHF
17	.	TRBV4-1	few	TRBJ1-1	TGCGCCAGCAGCCAAGTTTTCTCTGACGTTACTAACACTGAAGCTTTCTTT	CASSQVFSDVTNTEAFF